What follows are 10 T cell receptor beta chains derived from one specimen sequenced in a study of shared clonotypes between healthy human individuals. The data were produced by immunoSEQ multiplex PCR, yet TCRdb's version contains in-frame clones alone and is incomplete. The sample carries approximately 470,000 clones, over 70% recorded once. The specimen was PBMCs. All receptors derive from a woman between 35 and 50 years old in good health. Some clones in this sample may be carry-over from other donors' samples.

The chain couples TRBV28 to TRBJ1-4, with a possible D match to TRBD1 (5 bases). Trimming took 5 bases from V and 14 from J, leaving 15 bases between them. The germline V gene has CDR1 MDHEN and CDR2 SYDVKM. CDR3 size: 12 residues. CDR3 nucleotides: TGTGCCAGCAGTAGACCGGGTCGGGGGCTGTTTTTT. It is translated as CASSRPGRGLFF. The complete variable domain, with remaining parts taken from reference TRBV28 and TRBJ1-4, reads DVKVTQSSRYLVKRTGEKVFLECVQDMDHENMFWYRQDPGLGLRLIYFSYDVKMKEKGDIPEGYSVSREKKERFSLILESASTNQTSMYLCASSRPGRGLFFGSGTQLSVL.

The chain recombines TRBV28 with TRBJ2-7, with D tentatively TRBD1 (6 bases). Germline V lookup: CDR1 MDHEN, CDR2 SYDVKM. The V and J ends lost 5 bases and 4 bases respectively, with 15 bases between them. The CDR3 consists of 14 residues. The CDR3 here is CASSNLQGFYEQYF. CDR3 in DNA: TGTGCCAGCAGTAACCTACAGGGTTTTTACGAGCAGTACTTC.

This chain connects TRBV7-2 to TRBJ2-2; 8 positions match TRBD2. The CDR3 runs to 16 residues. Germline CDR1 SGHTA, CDR2 FQGNSA. J lost 7 bases, V lost 5 bases, and 12 bases had no gene match. CDR3 loop: CASSAEGSGRNGELFF. The CDR3 DNA sequence: TGTGCCAGCAGCGCCGAGGGGAGCGGGAGAAACGGGGAGCTGTTTTTT. The full variable domain, rest sourced from reference TRBV7-2 and TRBJ2-2, is GAGVSQSPSNKVTEKGKDVELRCDPISGHTALYWYRQSLGQGLEFLIYFQGNSAPDKSGLPSDRFSAERTGGSVSTLTIQRTQQEDSAVYLCASSAEGSGRNGELFFGEGSRLTVL.

V gene TRBV5-1 combines with J gene TRBJ2-5, with D uncertain. The CDR3 runs 14 residues. V was shortened by 4 bases and J by 2 bases, with 12 bases between the two germline ends. Germline V gives CDR1 SGHRS, CDR2 YFSETQ. This CDR3 reads CASSLGGRQETQYF. The CDR3 DNA follows: TGCGCCAGCAGCCTAGGTGGACGGCAAGAGACCCAGTACTTC.

This clone was counted between two and nine times. The chain employs TRBV5-1 and TRBJ2-3, with D perhaps TRBD1 or TRBD2 (5 bases each). Germline V gene lookup returns CDR1 SGHRS and CDR2 YFSETQ. The CDR3 has 15 amino acids. The V end was cut by 7 bases, the J end by 0 bases, with 15 bases between. The CDR3 nucleotides read TGCGCCAGCGATCTGGGGGACGGGAGCACAGATACGCAGTATTTT. Translated: CASDLGDGSTDTQYF.

The chain recombines TRBV28 with TRBJ1-2; 7 bases agree with TRBD1. The CDR3 runs to 13 residues. V trimming: 5 bases; J trimming: 4 bases; junction bases outside the gene matches: 4. Germline CDR1 is MDHEN and CDR2 is SYDVKM. CDR3: CASSPTGLYGYTF. CDR3 in DNA: TGTGCCAGCAGTCCGACAGGGCTCTATGGCTACACCTTC.

The chain links TRBV5-4 to TRBJ2-5, with D possibly being TRBD2 (5 bases). From germline, CDR1 is SGHNT and CDR2 YYREEE (reference sequence). Trimming cost V 5 bases and J 3 bases, with 17 bases left between them. This CDR3 has 15 residues. The CDR3 sequence: CASSTEDLRKETQYF. The CDR3 bases are TGTGCCAGCAGTACGGAGGATCTACGGAAAGAGACCCAGTACTTC.

The rearrangement joins TRBV5-5 to TRBJ1-4, with unresolved D. Germline loops: CDR1 SGHKS, CDR2 YYEKEE (reference sequence). There are 15 residues in the CDR3. Trimming removed 0 bases at V and 0 bases at J, with 6 bases between. CDR3 DNA sequence: TGTGCCAGCAGCTTGGGACACCCAACTAATGAAAAACTGTTTTTT. It yields the protein CASSLGHPTNEKLFF.

The chain combines TRBV29-1 with TRBJ2-3; TRBD2 matches 13 bases. Germline assignment: CDR1 SQVTM and CDR2 ANQGSEA. The CDR3 runs to 13 residues. Losses at the gene ends were 8 bases for V and 6 bases for J; bases not matched to a gene: 5. The CDR3 region is CSRVLAGGDTQYF. In nucleotides, the CDR3 is TGCAGCAGGGTACTAGCGGGAGGGGATACGCAGTATTTT.

The gene calls are TRBV28 and TRBJ2-7; unclear D gene. The CDR3 has 11 amino acids. From germline, CDR1 is MDHEN and CDR2 SYDVKM. V was trimmed by 8 bases and J by 3 bases, leaving 8 bases between them. The CDR3 DNA follows: TGTGCCAGCGGGTTAAGCTACGAGCAGTACTTC. As protein: CASGLSYEQYF.